A single sample gave rise to the 20 T cell receptor beta chains below, sequenced in a study of OX40 agonist ivuxolimab in advanced cancers. Clones were sequenced by immunoSEQ multiplex PCR, and TCRdb holds only the in-frame ones, with some missing. This repertoire shows fewer than 100,000 clones, 84% found once; its top ten account for 0.35% to 0.45%. This sample comprised CD4+ or CD8+ T cells sorted from blood, obtained in a trial of the OX40 agonist ivuxolimab. The source is an adult with an advanced solid tumor such as melanoma, head and neck, liver or kidney cancer.

This chain connects TRBV6-1 to TRBJ2-7, with 9 bases fitting TRBD1. This CDR3 is built from 14 residues. Germline-derived CDR1 and CDR2 are MNHNS and SASEGT. J was trimmed by 2 bases and V by 5 bases; bases with no gene match: 4. CDR3: CASSTGTGTYEQYF. The CDR3 DNA sequence: TGTGCCAGCAGTACCGGGACAGGGACCTACGAGCAGTACTTC.

The V and J genes are TRBV27 and TRBJ1-4; D not resolved. V lost 3 bases and J lost 8, with 13 bases in between. Germline CDR1 reads MNHEY; CDR2 reads SMNVEV (reference sequence). The CDR3 length is 14 residues. This CDR3 reads CASSFWRPGEKLFF. In DNA form, the CDR3 reads TGTGCCAGCAGTTTTTGGCGGCCGGGGGAAAAACTGTTTTTT.

The chain couples TRBV4-3 to TRBJ2-3; D remains ambiguous. The CDR3 consists of 16 residues. Per the germline V gene, CDR1 is LGHNA and CDR2 is YSLEER. V lost 4 bases, J lost 2 bases, and 16 bases lay in between. The CDR3 DNA sequence: TGCGCCAGCAGCCTCGTCCATTATTCTCCCACAGATACGCAGTATTTT. Its protein product is CASSLVHYSPTDTQYF.

This sequence joins TRBV7-9 and TRBJ1-4; 10 bases match TRBD1. Trimming took 5 bases from V and 7 from J; bases not matched to a gene: 4. CDR3 length: 14 amino acids. Looked up from germline, CDR1 is SEHNR and CDR2 is FQNEAQ (reference sequence). The CDR3 loop is CASSRTGGGEKLFF. The CDR3 DNA reads TGTGCCAGCAGCCGGACAGGGGGTGGTGAAAAACTGTTTTTT.

This sequence joins TRBV21-1 and TRBJ2-7; TRBD2 reflects the table's D call only, with no check against the DNA. TRBV21-1 is marked as a pseudogene. CDR3 size: 15 residues. CDR3 loop: CARMVGSGGSYEQYF. The CDR3 region has the DNA TGTGCCAGGATGGTAGGAAGCGGGGGCTCCTACGAGCAGTACTTC.

This clone was seen only a few times. The V call is TRBV18, the J call TRBJ1-1; a possible D gene is TRBD1 (6 bases). The length of the CDR3 is 16 residues. V was trimmed by 2 bases and J by 2 bases, leaving 15 bases between them. Germline V gene sequence: CDR1 KGHSH, CDR2 LQKENI. In DNA form, the CDR3 reads TGTGCCAGCTCACCAGATGTCTTAGGGGGTAACACTGAAGCTTTCTTT. Protein product: CASSPDVLGGNTEAFF.

The chain is built from TRBV28 and TRBJ1-5; maybe TRBD1 (5 bases). The CDR3 covers 14 residues. Between the trimmed V and J ends, which lost 8 bases and 4 bases, there was a span of 15 bases. Germline CDR1 and CDR2: MDHEN and SYDVKM. CDR3 region: CASVLPSGNQPQHF. The CDR3 DNA follows: TGTGCCAGCGTACTACCCTCAGGGAATCAGCCCCAGCATTTT.

This clone was recorded once. The chain uses TRBV28 and TRBJ1-4; D remains ambiguous. CDR1 MDHEN and CDR2 SYDVKM come from the germline V gene. The CDR3 runs 16 residues. Trimming removed 6 bases from V and 7 bases from J, with 21 bases in between. The CDR3 nucleotides are TGTGCCAGCAGCGACTCGGAGACGGGCCGGGGTGAAAAACTGTTTTTT. This translates into CASSDSETGRGEKLFF.

The CDR3 loop reads CASSWVRGAGANVLTF. The CDR3, as DNA: TGTGCCAGCAGCTGGGTAAGGGGAGCTGGGGCCAACGTCCTGACTTTC. The chain joins TRBV7-2 to TRBJ2-6; D tentatively fits TRBD1 or TRBD2 (5 bases each). This CDR3 is built from 16 residues. Germline V gene sequence: CDR1 SGHTA, CDR2 FQGNSA. V lost 4 bases, J lost 2 bases, and 12 bases lay in between.

V is TRBV6-5 and J is TRBJ1-6; tentatively, D is TRBD1 (6 bases). Trimming stripped 2 bases from V and 9 bases from J, with 14 bases between. The CDR3 spans 15 residues. The germline gives CDR1 MNHEY, CDR2 SVGAGI. CDR3: CASSYEGELGSPLHF. The CDR3, as DNA: TGTGCCAGCAGTTACGAGGGGGAATTAGGTTCACCCCTCCACTTT.

About this clone: The same CDR3 also results from other DNA sequences found in this sample. This chain connects TRBV7-2 to TRBJ2-1; TRBD2 agrees at 11 bases. Looked up from germline, CDR1 is SGHTA and CDR2 is FQGNSA. The J segment lost 4 bases and the V segment lost 3 bases, leaving 5 bases of the junction unmatched. The CDR3 runs 16 residues. The CDR3 nucleotides are TGTGCCAGCAGCTTGACCGGGACTAGCGGTTACAATGAGCAGTTCTTC. Translated: CASSLTGTSGYNEQFF.

The V gene is TRBV7-2, the J gene TRBJ1-1; D may be TRBD1 (5 bases). CDR3 size: 13 residues. V was pared by 3 bases and J by 1 base, with 6 bases between. CDR1 and CDR2 from the germline V gene are SGHTA and FQGNSA. CDR3 DNA: TGTGCCAGCAGCTTGCAGGGGAACACTGAAGCTTTCTTT. It translates to CASSLQGNTEAFF. Together with reference TRBV7-2 and TRBJ1-1, the CDR3 gives the full variable domain: GAGVSQSPSNKVTEKGKDVELRCDPISGHTALYWYRQSLGQGLEFLIYFQGNSAPDKSGLPSDRFSAERTGGSVSTLTIQRTQQEDSAVYLCASSLQGNTEAFFGQGTRLTVV.

This clone has a single count. The J gene is TRBJ1-2, the V gene TRBV28; D unresolved. V was clipped by 3 bases and J by 4 bases, with 12 bases between them. CDR1 is MDHEN and CDR2 is SYDVKM in the germline V gene. The CDR3 loop spans 14 amino acids. CDR3 nucleotides: TGTGCCAGCAGTTTCCTACAGTTGGGCTATGGCTACACCTTC. Its protein is CASSFLQLGYGYTF.

This rearrangement joins TRBV7-9 to TRBJ1-2; 8 bases align to TRBD1. J lost 4 bases, V lost 0 bases, and 13 bases had no gene match. CDR1 is SEHNR, CDR2 FQNEAQ, per germline (reference sequence). This CDR3 spans 18 amino acids. The CDR3 loop reads CASSLAGYRDRSIYGYTF. CDR3 in DNA: TGTGCCAGCAGCTTAGCAGGTTACCGGGACAGGAGTATCTATGGCTACACCTTC.

This clone is medium-sized by share. V gene TRBV7-9 combines with J gene TRBJ1-3; 9 nucleotides align to TRBD1. The J segment lost 3 bases and the V segment lost 5 bases, leaving 8 bases of the junction unmatched. Per germline, CDR1 SEHNR and CDR2 FQNEAQ (reference sequence). There are 16 residues in the CDR3. The CDR3 reads CASSPKDRGSGNTIYF. In DNA, the CDR3 is TGTGCCAGCAGCCCAAAAGACAGGGGGAGTGGAAACACCATATATTTT.

CDR3 sequence reads: CASSISPSQGMNTEAFF. The CDR3 bases are TGTGCCAGTAGTATATCTCCCTCACAGGGCATGAACACTGAAGCTTTCTTT. The chain joins TRBV19 to TRBJ1-1; D may be TRBD1 (6 bases). Trimming shortened V by 2 bases and J by 0 bases, and 16 bases separated the two germline ends. The CDR3 covers 17 residues. Germline values: CDR1 LNHDA, CDR2 SQIVND (reference sequence). The full variable domain, rest sourced from reference TRBV19 and TRBJ1-1, is DGGITQSPKYLFRKEGQNVTLSCEQNLNHDAMYWYRQDPGQGLRLIYYSQIVNDFQKGDIAEGYSVSREKKESFPLTVTSAQKNPTAFYLCASSISPSQGMNTEAFFGQGTRLTVV.

This clone was counted between two and nine times. This chain uses TRBV7-9 with TRBJ1-1; D uncertain. The CDR3 has 11 amino acids. CDR1 is SEHNR, CDR2 FQNEAQ, per germline (reference sequence). With 5 bases removed from V and 0 bases from J, the gap between germline ends came to 1 base. CDR3 in DNA: TGTGCCAGCAGCGTGAACACTGAAGCTTTCTTT. Translation gives CASSVNTEAFF.

The rearrangement links TRBV2 to TRBJ1-1; D unclear. Germline CDR1 and CDR2: SNHLY and FYNNEI. This CDR3 contains 10 residues. Trimming left V 7 bases short and J 8 bases short, with 8 bases between. CDR3 amino acids: CASTTGEAFF. CDR3 nucleotides: TGTGCCAGCACGACGGGCGAAGCTTTCTTT.

The V gene is TRBV18, the J gene TRBJ2-7; D is ambiguous. Germline loops: CDR1 KGHSH, CDR2 LQKENI. Between the trimmed V and J ends, which lost 0 bases and 6 bases, there was a span of 15 bases. The CDR3 has 15 amino acids. CDR3 region: CASSPPWGLGLEQYF. CDR3 nucleotides: TGTGCCAGCTCACCACCTTGGGGATTGGGCCTCGAGCAGTACTTC. The whole variable domain, remainder taken from reference TRBV18 and TRBJ2-7, is NAGVMQNPRHLVRRRGQEARLRCSPMKGHSHVYWYRQLPEEGLKFMVYLQKENIIDESGMPKERFSAEFPKEGPSILRIQQVVRGDSAAYFCASSPPWGLGLEQYFGPGTRLTVT.

V usage is TRBV7-2 and J usage is TRBJ2-7, with D maybe TRBD1 (6 bases). V gave up 5 bases and J gave up 4 bases, with 21 bases separating them. There are 16 residues in the CDR3. Germline V gene data show CDR1 as SGHTA and CDR2 as FQGNSA. This CDR3 is CASSPGQWKGGYEQYF. The CDR3 DNA reads as TGTGCCAGCAGCCCCGGACAGTGGAAAGGCGGTTACGAGCAGTACTTC.